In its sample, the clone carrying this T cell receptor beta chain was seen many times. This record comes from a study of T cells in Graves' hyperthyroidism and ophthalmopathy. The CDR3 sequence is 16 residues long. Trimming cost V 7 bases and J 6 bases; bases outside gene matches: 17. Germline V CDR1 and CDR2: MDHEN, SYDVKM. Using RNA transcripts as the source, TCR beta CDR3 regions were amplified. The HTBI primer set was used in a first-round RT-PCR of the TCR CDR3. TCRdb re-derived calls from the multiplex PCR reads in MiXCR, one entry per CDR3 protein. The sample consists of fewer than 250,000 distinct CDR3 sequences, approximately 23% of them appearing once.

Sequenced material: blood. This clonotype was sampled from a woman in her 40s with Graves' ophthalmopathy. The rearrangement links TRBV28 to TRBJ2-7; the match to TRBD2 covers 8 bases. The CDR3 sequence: CASNPASGTRDREQYF. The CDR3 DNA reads TGTGCCAGCAACCCCGCCTCCGGGACTAGGGATCGCGAGCAGTACTTC.